The 29 T cell receptor beta chains below were found in one sample sequenced in a study of T cells in Graves' hyperthyroidism and ophthalmopathy. The investigators amplified TCR beta CDR3 regions from RNA transcripts. First-round RT-PCR with HTBI primers amplified the TCR CDR3 region. In TCRdb, the multiplex PCR reads were re-called with MiXCR into one record per CDR3 protein. The sample holds 550,000 to 700,000 distinct CDR3 sequences, 46% seen once. Material: peripheral blood or thyroid tissue (not recorded which). The receptors shown here come from an adult woman with Graves' disease, either hyperthyroidism or ophthalmopathy (not recorded which).

There are a few counts of this clonotype. Germline is not matched at one junction end, which may reflect a read error. The chain links TRBV5-1 to TRBJ1-1, with no clear D. The germline CDR1 and CDR2 sequences are SGHRS and YFSETQ. The CDR3 runs 15 residues. The DNA of the CDR3 is TGTGCCAGCAGCTTGGGGAGGACCGTAAACACTGAAGCTTTCTTT. This codes for CASSLGRTVNTEAFF.

This clonotype came up many times. The V call is TRBV2, the J call TRBJ1-5; no clear D gene. This CDR3 comprises 13 residues. Trimming stripped 6 bases from V and 11 bases from J, with 17 bases between. Germline loops: CDR1 SNHLY, CDR2 FYNNEI. The DNA of the CDR3 is TGTGCCAGCAGCTACGGTTGGTCAGCAACCCAGCATTTT. It specifies CASSYGWSATQHF.

This clonotype was detected many times. V and J are TRBV2 and TRBJ2-5; weak D call: TRBD1 (5 bases). Germline assignment: CDR1 SNHLY and CDR2 FYNNEI. V lost 8 bases and J 2 bases, leaving 6 bases between the germline ends. The CDR3 covers 11 residues. The CDR3 coding sequence is TGTGCCAGCCGACAGCAAGAGACCCAGTACTTC. Its translation: CASRQQETQYF.

Remarks on this clonotype: Possible read error: a much larger clone is one base away. The gene calls are TRBV20-1 and TRBJ2-7, with 11 bases aligning to TRBD2. Germline V CDR1 and CDR2: DFQATT, SNEGSKA (reference sequence). The ends lost 1 base at V and 3 bases at J; junction bases unmatched: 14. The CDR3 has 18 amino acids. The CDR3 coding sequence is TGCAGTGCTAGAGGGGGGGAGGGTACCGGGACTAGCGGCTACGAGCAGTACTTC. It encodes CSARGGEGTGTSGYEQYF.

This clonotype has at least ten counts. Written as DNA, the CDR3 is TGTGCCAGCAGCCCGCGAGGAGGGCATACCGGGGAGCTGTTTTTT. Translating gives CASSPRGGHTGELFF. The chain couples TRBV7-9 to TRBJ2-2; D possibly corresponds to TRBD2 (6 bases). The CDR3 spans 15 residues. The V gene's germline CDR1 is SEHNR and CDR2 FQNEAQ (reference sequence). Trimming removed 5 bases at V and 5 bases at J, with 15 bases between. Supplemented by reference TRBV7-9 and TRBJ2-2, the full variable domain reads DTGVSQNPRHKITKRGQNVTFRCDPISEHNRLYWYRQTLGQGPEFLTYFQNEAQLEKSRLLSDRFSAERPKGSFSTLEIQRTEQGDSAMYLCASSPRGGHTGELFFGEGSRLTVL.

This clonotype occurred many times. The chain has TRBV20-1 and TRBJ1-2; tentatively, D is TRBD1 (5 bases). The V gene's germline CDR1 is DFQATT and CDR2 SNEGSKA (reference sequence). Trimming removed 7 bases from V and 5 bases from J, with 23 bases in between. The CDR3 sequence is 15 residues long. The CDR3 nucleotides read TGCAGTGGGACGGGACCTTTGAGAACGGCGTATGGCTACACCTTC. Its translation is CSGTGPLRTAYGYTF.

Ten or more counts support this clonotype. This chain joins TRBV7-2 and TRBJ1-2, with D tentatively TRBD1 (5 bases). The CDR3 runs 12 residues. Looked up from germline, CDR1 is SGHTA and CDR2 is FQGNSA. This chain's CDR3 is CVGGARNYGYTF. The CDR3 coding sequence is TGTGTCGGAGGGGCTCGGAACTATGGCTACACCTTC.

The rearrangement joins TRBV29-1 to TRBJ1-2; D unresolved. The V gene's germline CDR1 is SQVTM and CDR2 ANQGSEA. The CDR3 runs to 13 residues. The V end lost 3 bases, the J end lost 8 bases, and 16 bases lay between the germline ends. The CDR3 here is CSVDAAPQGGYTF. The CDR3 coding sequence is TGCAGCGTTGATGCGGCACCCCAAGGGGGCTACACCTTC.

Notes on this clonotype: A much larger clone lies one base from this, so it may be a read error. The chain employs TRBV7-9 and TRBJ2-2; possible D gene TRBD1, 5 bases. This CDR3 comprises 13 residues. V was pared by 5 bases and J by 6 bases, with 10 bases between. Germline-derived CDR1 and CDR2 are SEHNR and FQNEAQ (reference sequence). The CDR3 DNA is TGTGCCAGCAGCGGGGCAGGGTCCGGGGAGCTGTTTTTT. Translation: CASSGAGSGELFF.

This clonotype was counted many times. The chain couples TRBV10-2 to TRBJ1-1; D might be TRBD1 (6 bases). Trimming shortened V by 1 base and J by 0 bases, and 9 bases separated the two germline ends. This CDR3 has 15 amino acids. The germline V gene encodes CDR1 WSHSY and CDR2 SAAADI. The CDR3 sequence: CASSELGTMNTEAFF. CDR3 nucleotide sequence: TGCGCCAGCAGTGAGTTGGGGACAATGAACACTGAAGCTTTCTTT.

This chain uses TRBV19 with TRBJ2-2; unclear D gene. The germline V gene has CDR1 LNHDA and CDR2 SQIVND (reference sequence). The CDR3 has 15 residues. V was trimmed by 9 bases and J by 6 bases, leaving 20 bases between them. CDR3 region: CASRVREVQAGELFF. Written as DNA, the CDR3 is TGTGCCAGCCGCGTAAGGGAAGTTCAGGCCGGGGAGCTGTTTTTT.

The table lists this clonotype with many counts. The V gene is TRBV6-1, the J gene TRBJ1-2; D is unclear. From germline, CDR1 is MNHNS and CDR2 SASEGT. The CDR3 contains 9 residues. V was cut by 7 bases and J by 8 bases, with 5 bases left in between. The chain's CDR3 is CASKKGYTF. The CDR3, as DNA: TGTGCCAGCAAGAAAGGCTACACCTTC.

This clonotype has at least ten counts. The V gene is TRBV6-5, the J gene TRBJ2-7, with 9 bases lining up with TRBD1. With 0 bases clipped from V and 4 bases from J, the junction kept 7 bases outside the gene matches. Germline CDR1 and CDR2: MNHEY and SVGAGI. The CDR3 is 16 residues long. The DNA of the CDR3 is TGTGCCAGCAGTTACTCGATAGGGGGACAGGGATACGAGCAGTACTTC. Encoded protein: CASSYSIGGQGYEQYF.

This clonotype came up many times. The V gene is TRBV6-1, the J gene TRBJ1-5; 7 bases line up with TRBD1. V lost 7 bases to trimming and J lost 6 bases; unmatched junction nucleotides: 6. The CDR3 runs to 13 residues. CDR1 and CDR2 (germline): MNHNS, SASEGT. The CDR3 DNA is TGTGCCAGCACATCGACAGGGTCTCAGCCCCAGCATTTT. It codes for CASTSTGSQPQHF.

This clonotype has just a few counts. The junction shows a germline mismatch at one end, possibly a read error. The rearrangement uses TRBV2 and TRBJ1-3; D is uncertain. Germline values: CDR1 SNHLY, CDR2 FYNNEI. The CDR3 is 13 residues long. CDR3 nucleotides: TGTGCCAGCTTCAGACTAGCGGGAAACCCCATATATTTT. This translates into CASFRLAGNPIYF. Drawing the rest from reference TRBV2 and TRBJ1-3, the complete variable domain is EPEVTQTPSHQVTQMGQEVILRCVPISNHLYFYWYRQILGQKVEFLVSFYNNEISEKSEIFDDQFSVERPDGSNFTLKIRSTKLEDSAMYFCASFRLAGNPIYFGEGSWLTVV.

The rearrangement joins TRBV20-1 to TRBJ2-7, with 7 bases fitting TRBD1. The CDR3 runs 13 residues. Germline CDR1 DFQATT, CDR2 SNEGSKA (reference sequence). After removal of 5 bases from V and 3 bases from J, the junction contained 7 bases not matched to a gene. The CDR3 DNA follows: TGCAGTGCTTACCCGGGACAGAACTACGAGCAGTACTTC. Translated, it gives CSAYPGQNYEQYF.

This clonotype was found many times. The chain employs TRBV10-1 and TRBJ2-7; D is possibly TRBD1 (6 bases). This CDR3 has 13 residues. Germline-derived CDR1 and CDR2 are WNHNN and SYGVQD (reference sequence). V was trimmed by 6 bases and J by 2 bases, leaving 11 bases between them. CDR3 sequence: CASRAQGTYEQYF. The CDR3, as DNA: TGCGCCAGCAGAGCCCAGGGGACCTACGAGCAGTACTTC.

The V call is TRBV12-3 or TRBV12-4, the J call TRBJ2-5; 10 nucleotides agree with TRBD1. The CDR3 sequence is 16 residues long. V shed 4 bases, J shed 1 base, and the junction held 6 bases outside the gene matches. CDR3 loop: CASSWPGQGPQETQYF. The CDR3 DNA is TGTGCCAGCAGTTGGCCGGGACAGGGGCCCCAAGAGACCCAGTACTTC.

This clonotype was detected many times. The rearrangement links TRBV20-1 to TRBJ1-4; D is uncertain. The V end lost 4 bases, the J end lost 6 bases, and 12 bases lay between the germline ends. Germline assignment: CDR1 DFQATT and CDR2 SNEGSKA (reference sequence). CDR3 length equals 13 residues. The CDR3, as DNA: TGCAGTGCTATGAGCACCATGGATGAAAAACTGTTTTTT. Its translation is CSAMSTMDEKLFF.

The V and J genes are TRBV7-9 and TRBJ1-6, with a weak D call TRBD1 (5 bases). In germline, CDR1 is SEHNR, CDR2 FQNEAQ (reference sequence). The V gene lost 6 bases and the J gene lost 8 bases, with 17 bases spanning the gap. The CDR3 consists of 15 residues. CDR3 DNA: TGTGCCAGCAGTTCGTGGCGTGGGACGCATTCACCCCTCCACTTT. Translating gives CASSSWRGTHSPLHF.

This clonotype was seen ten or more times. This chain joins TRBV6-5 and TRBJ1-2, with D maybe TRBD1 (5 bases). V gave up 5 bases and J gave up 0 bases, with 13 bases separating them. This CDR3 region has 15 residues. CDR1 is MNHEY, CDR2 SVGAGI, per germline. The DNA of the CDR3 is TGTGCCAGCAGTCCGAACCAGGGCCCTAACTATGGCTACACCTTC. Translated, it gives CASSPNQGPNYGYTF.

This chain uses TRBV29-1 with TRBJ2-5; D remains unclear. Germline lookup yields CDR1 SQVTM and CDR2 ANQGSEA. This CDR3 has 13 amino acids. With 3 bases removed from V and 4 bases from J, the gap between germline ends came to 12 bases. In nucleotides, the CDR3 is TGCAGCGTTGATGAGAGGTTGGGAGAGACCCAGTACTTC. It codes for CSVDERLGETQYF.

Ten or more counts support this clonotype. The chain couples TRBV7-2 to TRBJ2-2; the D is unclear. Trimming removed 2 bases from V and 7 bases from J, with 8 bases in between. This CDR3 has 13 amino acids. Germline V gene lookup returns CDR1 SGHTA and CDR2 FQGNSA. This chain's CDR3 is CASSLLGIGELFF. The CDR3 nucleotides are TGTGCCAGCAGCTTACTTGGGATCGGGGAGCTGTTTTTT.

This clonotype was recorded many times. The V gene is TRBV2, the J gene TRBJ1-1, with TRBD1 matching over 7 bases. Losses at the gene ends were 9 bases for V and 1 base for J; bases not matched to a gene: 5. This CDR3 has 13 residues. Germline CDR1 reads SNHLY; CDR2 reads FYNNEI. CDR3 in amino acids: CASRTGSNTEAFF. The CDR3 DNA follows: TGTGCCAGTCGGACAGGCTCGAACACTGAAGCTTTCTTT.

The CDR3 here is CASSKQGRDQPQYF. For the CDR3, the DNA is TGTGCCAGCAGTAAACAGGGTCGGGATCAGCCCCAGTACTTC. The rearrangement uses TRBV6-1 and TRBJ2-5; D may be TRBD1 (6 bases). Germline values: CDR1 MNHNS, CDR2 SASEGT. Trimming removed 5 bases at V and 9 bases at J, with 19 bases between. There are 14 residues in the CDR3.

This clonotype showed up many times. V and J are TRBV7-9 and TRBJ2-7; 10 nucleotides line up with TRBD2. V trimming: 5 bases; J trimming: 2 bases; junction bases outside the gene matches: 6. Per germline, CDR1 SEHNR and CDR2 FQNEAQ (reference sequence). The CDR3 loop spans 15 amino acids. This CDR3 is CASSVSAGGPYEQYF. As DNA, the CDR3 is TGTGCCAGCAGCGTCTCAGCGGGAGGGCCCTACGAGCAGTACTTC.

There are many counts of this clonotype. CDR3 DNA: TGTGCCAGCAGCCCTAACCCCATGAACACTGAAGCTTTCTTT. Protein product: CASSPNPMNTEAFF. The chain joins TRBV9 to TRBJ1-1; D not resolved. The germline gives CDR1 SGDLS, CDR2 YYNGEE. Between the trimmed V and J ends, which lost 4 bases and 0 bases, there was a span of 10 bases. CDR3 length: 14 amino acids.

The V call is TRBV10-3, the J call TRBJ2-5; D gene unclear. From germline, CDR1 is ENHRY and CDR2 SYGVKD. The CDR3 totals 11 residues. Trimming took 10 bases from V and 5 from J, leaving 11 bases between them. The CDR3 region is CASTGLETQYF. The CDR3 nucleotides read TGTGCCAGCACCGGGTTGGAGACCCAGTACTTC.

This clonotype was seen just once. V and J are TRBV20-1 and TRBJ2-7, with 7 nucleotides matching TRBD2. Germline CDR1 is DFQATT and CDR2 is SNEGSKA (reference sequence). This CDR3 has 15 amino acids. J gave up 6 bases and V 4 bases, and 15 bases lay outside the gene matches. CDR3 residues: CSAISPSSGTTEQYF. CDR3 nucleotides: TGCAGTGCTATTTCACCCTCAAGCGGGACCACCGAGCAGTACTTC.